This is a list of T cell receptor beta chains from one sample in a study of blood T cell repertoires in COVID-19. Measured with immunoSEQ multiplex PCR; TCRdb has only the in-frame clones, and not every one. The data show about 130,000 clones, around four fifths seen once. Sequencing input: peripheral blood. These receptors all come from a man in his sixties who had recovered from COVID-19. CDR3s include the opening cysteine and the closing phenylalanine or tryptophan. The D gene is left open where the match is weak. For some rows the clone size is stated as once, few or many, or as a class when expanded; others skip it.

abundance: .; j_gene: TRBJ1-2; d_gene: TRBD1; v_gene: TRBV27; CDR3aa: CASRRRRTGNLYGYTF; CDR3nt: TGTGCCAGCAGGCGTCGGCGGACAGGGAATCTCTATGGCTACACCTTC
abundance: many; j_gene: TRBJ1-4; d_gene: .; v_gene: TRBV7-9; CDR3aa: CASSQTGTTNEKLFF; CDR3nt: TGTGCCAGCAGCCAAACAGGGACAACTAATGAAAAACTGTTTTTT
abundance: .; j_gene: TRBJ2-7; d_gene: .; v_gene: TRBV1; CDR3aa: CTSSGGQYEQYF; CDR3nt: TGCACCAGCAGTGGGGGCCAATACGAGCAGTACTTC
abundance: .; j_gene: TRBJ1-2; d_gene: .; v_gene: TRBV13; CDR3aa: CASSLGRGLDGYTF; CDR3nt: TGTGCCAGCAGCTTAGGTAGGGGATTGGATGGCTACACCTTC
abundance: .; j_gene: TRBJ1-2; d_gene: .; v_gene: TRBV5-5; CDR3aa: CASSQDTGGYTF; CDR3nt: TGTGCCAGCAGCCAGGACACAGGCGGCTACACCTTC
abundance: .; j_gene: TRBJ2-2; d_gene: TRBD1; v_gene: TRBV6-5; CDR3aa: CASRGGQGYTGELFF; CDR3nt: TGTGCCAGCAGGGGCGGACAGGGGTACACCGGGGAGCTGTTTTTT
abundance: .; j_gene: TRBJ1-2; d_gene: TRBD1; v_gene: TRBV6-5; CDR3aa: CASRPAGTGFFGYTF; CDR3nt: TGTGCCAGCAGACCTGCCGGGACAGGGTTCTTTGGCTACACCTTC
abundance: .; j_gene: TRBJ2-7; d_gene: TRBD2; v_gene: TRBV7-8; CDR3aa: CASSLARERGIEQYF; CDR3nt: TGTGCCAGCAGCTTAGCGCGAGAGCGGGGGATCGAGCAGTACTTC
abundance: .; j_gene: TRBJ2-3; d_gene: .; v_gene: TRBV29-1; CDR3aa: CSVEPGSTDTQYF; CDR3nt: TGCAGCGTTGAACCGGGGAGCACAGATACGCAGTATTTT
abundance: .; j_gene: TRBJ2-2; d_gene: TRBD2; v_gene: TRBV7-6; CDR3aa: CASSLATSGLSGELFF; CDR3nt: TGTGCCAGCAGCTTAGCGACTAGCGGGCTCTCCGGGGAGCTGTTTTTT
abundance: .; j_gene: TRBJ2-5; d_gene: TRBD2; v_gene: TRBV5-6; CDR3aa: CASSLGAGGGETQYF; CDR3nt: TGTGCCAGCAGCTTGGGAGCGGGGGGAGGAGAGACCCAGTACTTC
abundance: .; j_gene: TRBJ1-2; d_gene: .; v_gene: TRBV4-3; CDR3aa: CASSQGYRDGYTF; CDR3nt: TGCGCCAGCAGCCAAGGTTACAGGGATGGCTACACCTTC
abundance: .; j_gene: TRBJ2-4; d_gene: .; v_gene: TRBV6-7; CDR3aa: CASSYSNCANIQYF; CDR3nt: TGTGCCAGCAGTTACTCGAATTGTGCGAACATTCAGTACTTC
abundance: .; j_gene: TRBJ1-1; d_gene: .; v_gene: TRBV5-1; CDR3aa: CASSQGRNTEAFF; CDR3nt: TGCGCCAGCTCGCAGGGGCGGAACACTGAAGCTTTCTTT
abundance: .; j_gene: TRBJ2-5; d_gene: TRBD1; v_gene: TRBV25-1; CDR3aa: CASSETGGEETQYF; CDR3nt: TGTGCCAGCAGTGAAACAGGGGGCGAAGAGACCCAGTACTTC
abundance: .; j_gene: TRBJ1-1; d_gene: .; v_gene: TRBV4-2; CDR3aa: CASSQDPSRVGTEAFF; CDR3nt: TGTGCCAGCAGCCAAGATCCCTCTCGGGTGGGCACTGAAGCTTTCTTT
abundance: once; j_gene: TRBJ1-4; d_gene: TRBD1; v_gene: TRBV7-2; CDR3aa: CASSSWTGGADGDEKLFF; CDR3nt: TGTGCCAGCAGCTCTTGGACAGGGGGCGCGGACGGGGATGAAAAACTGTTTTTT
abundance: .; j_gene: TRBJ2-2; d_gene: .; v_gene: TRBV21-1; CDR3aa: CASSKAPNGQWTGELFF; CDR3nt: TGTGCCAGCAGCAAAGCGCCAAATGGGCAGTGGACCGGGGAGCTGTTTTTT
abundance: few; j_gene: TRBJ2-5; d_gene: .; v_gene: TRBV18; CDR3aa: CASSPAAQETQYF; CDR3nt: TGTGCCAGCTCACCGGCTGCTCAAGAGACCCAGTACTTC
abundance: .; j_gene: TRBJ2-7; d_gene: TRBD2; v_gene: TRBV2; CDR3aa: CASIQTSGAYEQYF; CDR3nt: TGTGCCAGCATTCAGACTAGCGGAGCCTACGAGCAGTACTTC
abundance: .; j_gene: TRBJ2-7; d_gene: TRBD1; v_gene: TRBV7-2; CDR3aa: CASSSQGDGIYEQYF; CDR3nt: TGTGCCAGCAGCTCGCAGGGGGACGGTATCTACGAGCAGTACTTC
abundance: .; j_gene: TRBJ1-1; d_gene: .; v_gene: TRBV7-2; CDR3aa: CASSLGNREKAFF; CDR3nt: TGTGCCAGCAGCTTGGGAAACAGGGAGAAAGCTTTCTTT
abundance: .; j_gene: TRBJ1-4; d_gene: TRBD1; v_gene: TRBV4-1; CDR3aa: CASSQDNPGQYNEKLFF; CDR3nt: TGCGCCAGCAGCCAAGACAACCCGGGACAGTATAACGAAAAACTGTTTTTT
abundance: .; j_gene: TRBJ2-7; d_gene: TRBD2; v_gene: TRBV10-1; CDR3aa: CASSESPRLLAGGHEQYF; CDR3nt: TGCGCCAGCAGTGAGTCACCCCGACTACTAGCGGGAGGGCACGAGCAGTACTTC
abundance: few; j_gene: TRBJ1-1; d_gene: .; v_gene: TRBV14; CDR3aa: CASSQNQMNTEAFF; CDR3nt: TGTGCCAGCAGCCAAAACCAGATGAACACTGAAGCTTTCTTT
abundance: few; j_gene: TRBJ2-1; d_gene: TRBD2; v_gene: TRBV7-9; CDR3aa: CASSPRLAGAYNEQFF; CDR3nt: TGTGCCAGCAGCCCCAGACTAGCGGGGGCCTACAATGAGCAGTTCTTC
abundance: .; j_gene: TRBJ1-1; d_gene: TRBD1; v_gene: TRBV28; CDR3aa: CASSVTGGGKGNTEAFF; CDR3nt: TGTGCCAGCAGTGTGACAGGGGGCGGCAAGGGAAACACTGAAGCTTTCTTT
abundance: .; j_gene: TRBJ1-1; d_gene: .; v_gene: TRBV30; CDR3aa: CAWSTNTGSGEAFF; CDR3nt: TGTGCCTGGAGTACAAATACAGGGAGCGGTGAAGCTTTCTTT
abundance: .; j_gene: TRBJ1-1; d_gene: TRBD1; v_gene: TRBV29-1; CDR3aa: CSVAALQGAAEAFF; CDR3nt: TGCAGCGTCGCCGCCCTACAGGGGGCGGCTGAAGCTTTCTTT
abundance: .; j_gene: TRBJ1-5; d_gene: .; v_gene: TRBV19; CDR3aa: CASTRQTNQPQHF; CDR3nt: TGTGCCAGCACCAGACAGACCAATCAGCCCCAGCATTTT
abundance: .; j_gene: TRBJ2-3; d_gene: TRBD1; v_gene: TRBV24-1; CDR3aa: CATETGSMDTQYF; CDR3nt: TGTGCCACCGAGACAGGGTCAATGGATACGCAGTATTTT
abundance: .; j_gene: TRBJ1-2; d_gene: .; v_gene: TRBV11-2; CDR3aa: CASRPSGGYSGYTF; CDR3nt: TGTGCCAGCAGGCCGAGCGGGGGTTACAGTGGCTACACCTTC
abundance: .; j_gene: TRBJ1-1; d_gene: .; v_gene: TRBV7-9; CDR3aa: CASSPVVVDEAFF; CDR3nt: TGTGCCAGCAGCCCCGTAGTGGTAGATGAAGCTTTCTTT
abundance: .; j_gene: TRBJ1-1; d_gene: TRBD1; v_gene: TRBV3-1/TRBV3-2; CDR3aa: CASSQERQGDEAFF; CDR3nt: TGTGCCAGCAGCCAAGAAAGACAGGGGGATGAAGCTTTCTTT
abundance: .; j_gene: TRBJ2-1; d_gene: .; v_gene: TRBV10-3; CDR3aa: CAISGGIGEQFF; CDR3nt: TGTGCCATCAGTGGAGGGATCGGTGAGCAGTTCTTC
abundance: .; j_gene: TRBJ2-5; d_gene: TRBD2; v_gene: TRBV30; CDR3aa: CAWKVGGRETQYF; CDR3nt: TGTGCCTGGAAGGTGGGCGGGAGGGAGACCCAGTACTTC
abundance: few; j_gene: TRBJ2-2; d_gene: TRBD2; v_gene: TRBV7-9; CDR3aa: CASSLGLAARNTGELFF; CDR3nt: TGTGCCAGCAGCTTAGGTCTAGCGGCCAGGAACACCGGGGAGCTGTTTTTT
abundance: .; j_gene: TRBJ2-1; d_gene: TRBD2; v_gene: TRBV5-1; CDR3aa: CASSGTSGGAEQFF; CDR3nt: TGCGCCAGTTCTGGGACTAGCGGGGGGGCGGAGCAGTTCTTC
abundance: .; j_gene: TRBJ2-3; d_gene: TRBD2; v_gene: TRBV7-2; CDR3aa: CASSLASGGSTDTQYF; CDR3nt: TGTGCCAGCAGCTTAGCAAGCGGGGGTAGCACAGATACGCAGTATTTT
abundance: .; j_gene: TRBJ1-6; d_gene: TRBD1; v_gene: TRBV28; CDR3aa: CASSPLKQGARSPLHF; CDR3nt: TGTGCCAGCAGCCCACTAAAGCAGGGGGCGAGATCACCCCTCCACTTT
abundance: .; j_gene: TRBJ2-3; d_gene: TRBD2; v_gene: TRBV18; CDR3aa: CASSPTSGDTQYF; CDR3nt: TGTGCCAGCTCACCTACTAGCGGGGATACGCAGTATTTT
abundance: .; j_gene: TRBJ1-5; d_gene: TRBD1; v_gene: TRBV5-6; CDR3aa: CASSFGQGGQPQHF; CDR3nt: TGTGCCAGCAGCTTCGGACAGGGGGGCCAGCCCCAGCATTTT
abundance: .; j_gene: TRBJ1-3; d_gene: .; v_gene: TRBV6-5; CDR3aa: CASSSNGNTIYF; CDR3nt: TGTGCCAGCAGTTCAAATGGAAACACCATATATTTT
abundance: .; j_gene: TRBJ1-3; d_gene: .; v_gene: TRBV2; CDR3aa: CASSEFGGTGNTIYF; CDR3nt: TGTGCCAGCAGTGAATTTGGGGGCACTGGAAACACCATATATTTT
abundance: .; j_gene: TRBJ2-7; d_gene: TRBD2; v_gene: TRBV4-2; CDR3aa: CASSQDLLAGHYEQYF; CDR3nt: TGTGCCAGCAGCCAAGATCTGTTAGCGGGACACTACGAGCAGTACTTC
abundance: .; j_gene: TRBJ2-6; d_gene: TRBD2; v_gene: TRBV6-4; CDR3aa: CASDGEGSGANVLTF; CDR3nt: TGTGCCAGCGATGGGGAGGGCTCTGGGGCCAACGTCCTGACTTTC
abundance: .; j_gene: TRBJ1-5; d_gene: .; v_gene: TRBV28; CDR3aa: CASTKPLRGTLGNQPQHF; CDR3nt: TGTGCCAGCACCAAACCCCTAAGGGGTACCTTGGGCAATCAGCCCCAGCATTTT
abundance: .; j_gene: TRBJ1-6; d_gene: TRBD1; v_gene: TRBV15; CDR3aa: CATTPGAGGNSPLHF; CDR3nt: TGTGCCACCACCCCGGGTGCAGGGGGTAACTCACCCCTCCACTTT
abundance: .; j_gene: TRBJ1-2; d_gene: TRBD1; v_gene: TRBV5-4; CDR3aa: CASSLARDRGGYGYTF; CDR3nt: TGTGCCAGCAGCTTGGCCAGGGACAGGGGAGGCTATGGCTACACCTTC
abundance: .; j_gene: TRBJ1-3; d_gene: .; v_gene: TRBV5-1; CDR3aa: CASSPSGGNTIYF; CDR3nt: TGCGCCAGCAGCCCGTCAGGAGGAAACACCATATATTTT
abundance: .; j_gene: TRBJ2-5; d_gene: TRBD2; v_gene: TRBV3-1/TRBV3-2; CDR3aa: CASSPGLVQETQYF; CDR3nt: TGTGCCAGCAGCCCAGGACTAGTCCAAGAGACCCAGTACTTC
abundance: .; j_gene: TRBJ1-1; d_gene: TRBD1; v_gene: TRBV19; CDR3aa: CASSPRTGSAEAFF; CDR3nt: TGTGCCAGTAGTCCTCGGACAGGGTCGGCTGAAGCTTTCTTT
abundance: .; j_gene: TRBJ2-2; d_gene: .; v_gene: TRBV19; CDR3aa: CATEGQEGGELFF; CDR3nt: TGTGCCACTGAAGGACAGGAGGGCGGGGAGCTGTTTTTT